These 24 T cell receptor beta chains were sequenced from one sample in a study of T-cell reconstitution after alpha-beta-depleted transplantation in children. Unique molecular identifiers were built into the TCRbeta library. MiXCR, applied by TCRdb to the PCR reads, yields one record per CDR3 protein. The sample carries some 550,000 distinct CDR3 sequences, around 19% recorded once. This material consisted of PBMCs from the stem cell graft donor, taken from the stem cell graft. Every receptor here comes from a human donor who donated a stem cell graft to a child with acute lymphoblastic leukemia.

This clonotype was counted many times. The V call is TRBV5-1, the J call TRBJ2-1; D uncertain. CDR3 length: 15 residues. Germline V gene sequence: CDR1 SGHRS, CDR2 YFSETQ. Deletions cut 1 base from V and 0 bases from J, with 8 bases between. The chain's CDR3 is CASSLSASSYNEQFF. CDR3 in DNA: TGCGCCAGCAGCTTGTCAGCGAGCTCCTACAATGAGCAGTTCTTC.

The sample holds a few counts of this clonotype. The genes are TRBV5-1 and TRBJ2-7; D perhaps matches TRBD2 (5 bases). The germline V gene has CDR1 SGHRS and CDR2 YFSETQ. Trimming shortened V by 0 bases and J by 2 bases, and 15 bases separated the two germline ends. This CDR3 spans 16 amino acids. The CDR3 loop is CASSLAKGLGAYEQYF. The CDR3 DNA reads as TGCGCCAGCAGCTTGGCTAAAGGACTCGGGGCCTACGAGCAGTACTTC.

The CDR3 loop reads CASSGVASGNTIYF. The CDR3 nucleotides are TGTGCCAGCTCAGGGGTTGCCTCTGGAAACACCATATATTTT. The chain employs TRBV18 and TRBJ1-3; D gene ambiguous. V lost 5 bases and J lost 0, with 8 bases in between. Germline lookup yields CDR1 KGHSH and CDR2 LQKENI. This CDR3 region has 14 residues.

This clonotype has more than one count but fewer than ten. The V and J genes are TRBV5-6 and TRBJ2-1; D might be TRBD2 (5 bases). The germline V gene encodes CDR1 SGHDT and CDR2 YYEEEE. This CDR3 region has 17 residues. The germline V and J ends were trimmed by 0 bases and 1 base, with 14 bases remaining between them. The CDR3 DNA reads as TGTGCCAGCAGCTTGGATGCTAGCTACGGTTCCTACAATGAGCAGTTCTTC. This translates into CASSLDASYGSYNEQFF.

Only a few counts were recorded for this clonotype. CDR3 region: CASSWAGGSGVEQYF. CDR3 nucleotides: TGCGCCAGCAGTTGGGCCGGCGGGAGTGGAGTCGAGCAGTACTTC. The genes are TRBV5-1 and TRBJ2-7; 7 nucleotides agree with TRBD2. Per the germline V gene, CDR1 is SGHRS and CDR2 is YFSETQ. V shed 5 bases and J 6 bases; nucleotides not matched to a gene: 14. The CDR3 covers 15 residues.

The rearrangement links TRBV11-2 to TRBJ2-7, with D possibly TRBD1 on 6 matching bases. The CDR3 is 13 residues long. V lost 4 bases, J lost 3 bases, and 10 bases lay in between. Germline V gives CDR1 SGHAT, CDR2 FQNNGV. CDR3 sequence (DNA): TGTGCCAGCAGCTCGGACAGATTCTACGAGCAGTACTTC. Amino acid sequence: CASSSDRFYEQYF.

This clonotype came up a few times. This rearrangement joins TRBV6-1 to TRBJ1-1; D remains unclear. Germline V gives CDR1 MNHNS, CDR2 SASEGT. Deletions cut 4 bases from V and 3 bases from J, with 3 bases between. This CDR3 comprises 11 residues. CDR3: CASSVDTEAFF. CDR3 DNA sequence: TGTGCCAGCAGTGTAGACACTGAAGCTTTCTTT.

The V gene is TRBV5-1, the J gene TRBJ2-6, with D unresolved. CDR3 length: 16 residues. Germline CDR1 and CDR2: SGHRS and YFSETQ. Trimming shortened V by 2 bases and J by 0 bases, and 9 bases separated the two germline ends. The CDR3 DNA reads TGCGCCAGCAGCTTCGTTGAGTTCTCTGGGGCCAACGTCCTGACTTTC. Protein product: CASSFVEFSGANVLTF.

In nucleotides, the CDR3 is TGCAGTGCTAGAGATGAAGGGAGGGATGGTAATACGCAGTATTTT. Translation: CSARDEGRDGNTQYF. V usage is TRBV20-1 and J usage is TRBJ2-3, with 7 nucleotides matching TRBD2. This CDR3 is built from 15 residues. The junction had 10 bases not matched to a gene; V was cut back by 0 bases and J by 7 bases. Looked up from germline, CDR1 is DFQATT and CDR2 is SNEGSKA (reference sequence).

This clonotype was seen a handful of times. The chain carries TRBV12-3 or TRBV12-4 and TRBJ1-2, with D uncertain. The CDR3 has 11 residues. V was clipped by 3 bases and J by 8 bases, with 7 bases between them. The CDR3 bases are TGTGCCAGCAGTTTTGGTTGGGGCTACACCTTC. Protein product: CASSFGWGYTF.

This clonotype was seen a handful of times. The chain has TRBV9 and TRBJ1-6; D gene ambiguous. The germline V gene has CDR1 SGDLS and CDR2 YYNGEE. This CDR3 has 13 residues. V shed 4 bases and J shed 9 bases, with 11 bases lying between them. The CDR3 DNA reads TGTGCCAGCAGCCCTCAACGGGGTTCACCCCTCCACTTT. Its protein product is CASSPQRGSPLHF.

The chain has TRBV9 and TRBJ2-5, with 7 bases identical to TRBD2. Trimming took 0 bases from V and 1 from J; bases not matched to a gene: 9. The germline gives CDR1 SGDLS, CDR2 YYNGEE. The CDR3 consists of 17 residues. The CDR3 DNA is TGTGCCAGCAGCGTAGGTCCGTCTAGCGGTCCCCAAGAGACCCAGTACTTC. It is translated as CASSVGPSSGPQETQYF.

The V gene is TRBV4-1, the J gene TRBJ1-5; tentative D call: TRBD1 (5 bases). Trimming removed 1 base at V and 10 bases at J, with 23 bases between. Per germline, CDR1 MGHRA and CDR2 YSYEKL. This CDR3 comprises 17 residues. DNA for the CDR3: TGCGCCAGCAGCCAAGTATGGGGCAGCCTTGAGTTGGAACCCCAGCATTTT. Translated: CASSQVWGSLELEPQHF.

This CDR3 is CASSPRTTPGDYGYTF. CDR3 DNA: TGTGCCAGTAGTCCCCGGACAACCCCTGGGGACTATGGCTACACCTTC. The chain links TRBV19 to TRBJ1-2; possible D gene TRBD1, 5 bases. This CDR3 has 16 amino acids. V lost 5 bases, J lost 3 bases, and 19 bases lay in between. The germline gives CDR1 LNHDA, CDR2 SQIVND (reference sequence).

This clonotype has just one count. V gene TRBV29-1 combines with J gene TRBJ2-7, with TRBD1 matching 7 bases. CDR3 length: 13 amino acids. Trimming at V came to 5 bases and at J to 4 bases, leaving 8 bases not matched to a gene. Germline V gene data show CDR1 as SQVTM and CDR2 as ANQGSEA. The chain's CDR3 is CSVTGTDPYEQYF. The CDR3 DNA reads TGCAGCGTTACCGGGACAGACCCTTACGAGCAGTACTTC.

The CDR3: CASSPEGQFSNQPQHF. In DNA form, the CDR3 reads TGTGCCAGTAGTCCAGAAGGACAGTTTAGCAATCAGCCCCAGCATTTT. The chain uses TRBV19 and TRBJ1-5, with TRBD1 as a possible D gene (6 bases). This CDR3 comprises 16 residues. The V end lost 5 bases, the J end lost 0 bases, and 14 bases lay between the germline ends. Germline V gene lookup returns CDR1 LNHDA and CDR2 SQIVND (reference sequence).

The gene calls are TRBV11-2 and TRBJ2-3; 7 bases map to TRBD2. The V and J ends lost 5 bases and 1 base, in that order; junction bases with no gene match: 9. CDR1 is SGHAT, CDR2 FQNNGV, per germline. The CDR3 contains 16 residues. CDR3 in DNA: TGTGCCAGCAGCGTGCTACTAGCGAGTCGCACAGATACGCAGTATTTT. This encodes CASSVLLASRTDTQYF. The full variable domain, in which reference TRBV11-2 and TRBJ2-3 provide the parts outside the CDR3, is EAGVAQSPRYKIIEKRQSVAFWCNPISGHATLYWYQQILGQGPKLLIQFQNNGVVDDSQLPKDRFSAERLKGVDSTLKIQPAKLEDSAVYLCASSVLLASRTDTQYFGPGTRLTVL.

A few counts support this clonotype. This chain joins TRBV10-3 and TRBJ1-5, with a tentative D call TRBD1 (6 bases). CDR1 and CDR2 (germline): ENHRY, SYGVKD. The CDR3 loop spans 13 amino acids. V lost 3 bases and J 6 bases, leaving 9 bases between the germline ends. The CDR3 DNA sequence: TGTGCCATCAGTGAAGGGGGGATTCAGCCCCAGCATTTT. This codes for CAISEGGIQPQHF.

The chain recombines TRBV12-3 or TRBV12-4 with TRBJ1-3; D not certain. The CDR3 is 12 amino acids. Trimming cost V 2 bases and J 8 bases, with 7 bases left between them. CDR3 loop: CASSLKVHTIYF. The CDR3 coding sequence is TGTGCCAGCAGTTTAAAGGTACACACCATATATTTT.

This clonotype was observed many times. The chain is built from TRBV24-1 and TRBJ2-1; D is unresolved. Germline CDR1 is KGHDR and CDR2 is SFDVKD. Trimming removed 5 bases at V and 4 bases at J, with 14 bases between. This CDR3 comprises 15 residues. The CDR3 sequence: CATSGSRSSYNEQFF. CDR3 coding DNA: TGTGCCACCAGTGGTAGCCGGTCGAGTTACAATGAGCAGTTCTTC.

The chain carries TRBV30 and TRBJ2-7; D not certain. This CDR3 has 14 residues. The V gene's germline CDR1 is GTSNPN and CDR2 SVGIG (reference sequence). V shed 0 bases and J shed 7 bases, with 16 bases lying between them. The CDR3 nucleotides read TGTGCCTGGAGTGTCGGGCCTCAATCGAGGGAGCAGTACTTC. Encoded protein: CAWSVGPQSREQYF.

J is TRBJ1-6 and V is TRBV5-6, with a weak D call TRBD1 (5 bases). CDR3 size: 16 residues. Trimming shortened V by 1 base and J by 7 bases, and 15 bases separated the two germline ends. CDR1 SGHDT and CDR2 YYEEEE come from the germline V gene. The CDR3 sequence is CASSLSSLGANSPLHF. CDR3 coding DNA: TGTGCCAGCAGCTTGAGCTCTCTAGGGGCGAATTCACCCCTCCACTTT. The entire variable domain, with the rest obtained from reference TRBV5-6 and TRBJ1-6, is as follows: DAGVTQSPTHLIKTRGQQVTLRCSPKSGHDTVSWYQQALGQGPQFIFQYYEEEERQRGNFPDRFSGHQFPNYSSELNVNALLLGDSALYLCASSLSSLGANSPLHFGNGTRLTVT.

This clonotype was counted a single time. The chain couples TRBV3-1 to TRBJ2-5, with 9 bases identical to TRBD1. CDR3 length: 13 residues. Losses at the gene ends were 8 bases for V and 4 bases for J; bases not matched to a gene: 5. Germline V gene lookup returns CDR1 LGHDT and CDR2 YNNKEL (reference sequence). The DNA of the CDR3 is TGTGCCAGCTCCGACAGGGGGGCAGAGACCCAGTACTTC. Translation gives CASSDRGAETQYF.

The chain is built from TRBV20-1 and TRBJ2-7; 7 bases line up with TRBD2. V shed 7 bases and J 6 bases; nucleotides not matched to a gene: 9. The CDR3 spans 12 residues. Germline values: CDR1 DFQATT, CDR2 SNEGSKA (reference sequence). The CDR3 coding sequence is TGCAGTGTTACCAGCGGGAAGGGCGAGCAGTACTTC. Its protein product is CSVTSGKGEQYF.